This TCR beta chain derives from a study of vaccination and CD4 T cells after COVID-19. Described treatment: approximately nine-day PBMC culture with coronavirus spike peptide pools or control peptides (ViraFEST assay). Concerning this clonotype: Its target is not known.

Sequencing of cultured CD4+ T cell DNA used the Oncomine TCR Beta short-read assay. TCRdb re-called the PCR reads through MiXCR, storing one row per CDR3 protein. The table has about 23,000 distinct CDR3 sequences, about 67% seen once. The ends were cut back, 1 base at V and 5 bases at J, with 11 bases in the middle. Germline CDR1 SEHNR, CDR2 FQNEAQ (reference sequence). The CDR3 is 14 residues long. Sequencing was performed on CD4+ T cells from blood, cultured in vitro, taken after SARS-CoV-2 vaccination. This sequence joins TRBV7-9 and TRBJ1-1; D is unresolved. This clonotype was obtained from a human donor who received a COVID-19 vaccine. CDR3 loop: CASSLGGEGTEAFF. CDR3 sequence (DNA): TGTGCCAGCAGCTTAGGGGGAGAGGGAACTGAAGCTTTCTTT.